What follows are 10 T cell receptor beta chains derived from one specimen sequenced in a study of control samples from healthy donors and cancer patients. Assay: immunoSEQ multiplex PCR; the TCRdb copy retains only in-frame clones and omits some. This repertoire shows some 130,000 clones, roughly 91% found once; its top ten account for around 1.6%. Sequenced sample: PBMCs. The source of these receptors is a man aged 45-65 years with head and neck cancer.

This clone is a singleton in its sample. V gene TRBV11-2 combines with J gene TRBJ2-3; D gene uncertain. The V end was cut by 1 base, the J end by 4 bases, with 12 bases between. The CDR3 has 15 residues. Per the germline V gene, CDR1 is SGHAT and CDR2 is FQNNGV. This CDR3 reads CASSLVAPPADTQYF. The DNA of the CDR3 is TGTGCCAGCAGCTTAGTTGCCCCCCCCGCAGATACGCAGTATTTT.

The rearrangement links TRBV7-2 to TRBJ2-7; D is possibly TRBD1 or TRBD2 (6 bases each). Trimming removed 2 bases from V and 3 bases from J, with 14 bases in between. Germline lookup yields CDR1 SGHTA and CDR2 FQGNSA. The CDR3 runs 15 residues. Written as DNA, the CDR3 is TGTGCCAGCAGCTTAAGTCCGGGGGCCTTCTACGAGCAGTACTTC. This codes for CASSLSPGAFYEQYF.

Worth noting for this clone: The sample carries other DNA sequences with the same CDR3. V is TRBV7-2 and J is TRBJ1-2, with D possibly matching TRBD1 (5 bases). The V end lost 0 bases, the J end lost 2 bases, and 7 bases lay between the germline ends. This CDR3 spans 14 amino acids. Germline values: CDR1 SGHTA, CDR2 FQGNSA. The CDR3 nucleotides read TGTGCCAGCAGCTTAGCCCCAGGGAACTATGGCTACACCTTC. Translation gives CASSLAPGNYGYTF.

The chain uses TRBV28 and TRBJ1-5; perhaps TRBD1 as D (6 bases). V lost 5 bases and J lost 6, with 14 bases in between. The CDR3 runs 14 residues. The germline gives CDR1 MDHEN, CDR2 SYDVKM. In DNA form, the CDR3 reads TGTGCCAGCAGTCAAGGGGGGGGGAGTCAGCCCCAGCATTTT. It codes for CASSQGGGSQPQHF.

CDR3 nucleotides: TGTGCCTGGAGTGCTAGACAGGGACGGCGTGAGCAGTTCTTC. Translation gives CAWSARQGRREQFF. The chain uses TRBV30 and TRBJ2-1, with 7 positions matching TRBD1. V trimming: 1 base; J trimming: 9 bases; junction bases outside the gene matches: 9. Per germline, CDR1 GTSNPN and CDR2 SVGIG (reference sequence). CDR3 length equals 14 residues.

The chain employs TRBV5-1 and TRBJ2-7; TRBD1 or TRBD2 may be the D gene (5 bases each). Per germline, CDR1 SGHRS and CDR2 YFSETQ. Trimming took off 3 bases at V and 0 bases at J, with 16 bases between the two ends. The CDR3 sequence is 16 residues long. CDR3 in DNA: TGCGCCAGCAGCTACCACGGGACGGGGAGCTCCTACGAGCAGTACTTC. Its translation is CASSYHGTGSSYEQYF.

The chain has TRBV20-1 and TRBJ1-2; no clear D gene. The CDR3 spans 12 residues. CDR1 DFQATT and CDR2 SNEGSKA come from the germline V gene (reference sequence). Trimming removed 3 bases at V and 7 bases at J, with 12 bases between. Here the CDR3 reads CSASHWVRGYTF. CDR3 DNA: TGCAGTGCTAGTCACTGGGTCCGTGGCTACACCTTC.

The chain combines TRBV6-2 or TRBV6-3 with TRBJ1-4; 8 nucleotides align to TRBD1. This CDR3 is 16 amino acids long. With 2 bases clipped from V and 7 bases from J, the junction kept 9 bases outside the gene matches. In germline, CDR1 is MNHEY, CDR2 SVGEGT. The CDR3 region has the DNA TGTGCCAGCAGTTACATACCGACAGGGGAGATTGAAAAACTGTTTTTT. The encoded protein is CASSYIPTGEIEKLFF.

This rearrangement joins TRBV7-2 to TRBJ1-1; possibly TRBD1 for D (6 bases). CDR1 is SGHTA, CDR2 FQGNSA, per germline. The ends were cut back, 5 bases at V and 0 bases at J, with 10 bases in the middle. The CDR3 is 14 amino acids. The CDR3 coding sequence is TGTGCCAGCAGCCCGGGACATATGAACACTGAAGCTTTCTTT. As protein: CASSPGHMNTEAFF.

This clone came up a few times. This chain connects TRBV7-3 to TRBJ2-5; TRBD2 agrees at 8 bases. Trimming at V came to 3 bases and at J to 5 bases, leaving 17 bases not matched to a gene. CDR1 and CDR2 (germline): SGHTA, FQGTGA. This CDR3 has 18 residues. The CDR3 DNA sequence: TGTGCCAGCAGCTTCGGAGTATCTGGGAGACTAGCGAGGGAGACCCAGTACTTC. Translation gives CASSFGVSGRLARETQYF.